The rows below give T cell receptor beta chains drawn from one sample of a study of T cell repertoires in cytomegalovirus infection. TCRdb redid the calling of the reads with MiXCR, one entry per CDR3 protein. Altogether about 250,000 distinct CDR3 sequences are present, roughly 6.5% being singletons, with the ten largest covering about 6.3%. Source material: PBMCs. The receptors derive from a human donor in good health (CMV status not recorded). Some clones in this sample may be carry-over from other donors' samples. Both conserved end residues are part of each CDR3. The D gene is left open where the match is weak.

J: TRBJ2-5
V: TRBV7-2
D: -
CDR3: CASSLALTGVQETQYF

J: TRBJ1-1
V: TRBV2
D: -
CDR3: CASSRETGNTEAFF

J: TRBJ1-5
V: TRBV20-1
D: TRBD1
CDR3: CSARDPGTGYNQPQHF

J: TRBJ2-3
V: TRBV6-5
D: TRBD2
CDR3: CASSYSPSGSTDTQYF

J: TRBJ1-3
V: TRBV7-2
D: -
CDR3: CASSLGRVASGNTIYF

J: TRBJ2-5
V: TRBV11-1
D: -
CDR3: CASSLLFSRQETQYF

J: TRBJ2-1
V: TRBV11-2
D: TRBD2
CDR3: CASSWSSGAYNEQFF

J: TRBJ1-6
V: TRBV2
D: -
CDR3: CASSPWQDNSPLHF

J: TRBJ2-7
V: TRBV2
D: -
CDR3: CASNFGPGGLSYEQYF

J: TRBJ1-1
V: TRBV14
D: -
CDR3: CASSQKWGFGGNTEAFF

J: TRBJ1-3
V: TRBV2
D: -
CDR3: CASRGNSGNTIYF

J: TRBJ2-3
V: TRBV5-1
D: -
CDR3: CASSYRDAGDTQYF

J: TRBJ1-2
V: TRBV10-3
D: -
CDR3: CAISSSLRGVDYGYTF

J: TRBJ2-1
V: TRBV20-1
D: -
CDR3: CSANLVEEQFF

J: TRBJ2-1
V: TRBV7-2
D: TRBD1
CDR3: CASSFPVTGVTYNEQFF

J: TRBJ2-7
V: TRBV4-2
D: -
CDR3: CASSQEMGEQYF

J: TRBJ2-7
V: TRBV7-9
D: TRBD2
CDR3: CASSLAGRGEQYF

J: TRBJ2-1
V: TRBV4-2
D: TRBD2
CDR3: CASSLGAGRSLNEQFF

J: TRBJ1-5
V: TRBV6-2/TRBV6-3
D: -
CDR3: CASSSGPDRANQPQHF

J: TRBJ1-5
V: TRBV7-2
D: -
CDR3: CASSLGDEQPQHF

J: TRBJ2-4
V: TRBV29-1
D: -
CDR3: CSVEDRRAEAKNIQYF

J: TRBJ2-3
V: TRBV4-1
D: TRBD1
CDR3: CASSQGLDRVGTDTQYF

J: TRBJ1-2
V: TRBV5-1
D: -
CDR3: CASSLVLAREKLDYGYTF

J: TRBJ2-7
V: TRBV7-2
D: -
CDR3: CASSLALRRLGGLNSYEQYF

J: TRBJ2-1
V: TRBV12-3/TRBV12-4
D: TRBD2
CDR3: CASIHSWGGTLDEQFF

J: TRBJ2-5
V: TRBV7-3
D: -
CDR3: CANPSETQYF

J: TRBJ1-1
V: TRBV7-9
D: TRBD1
CDR3: CASTGQGNTEAFF

J: TRBJ2-3
V: TRBV14
D: -
CDR3: CASSVEGLMKYF

J: TRBJ2-3
V: TRBV7-2
D: -
CDR3: CASSFGPDDTQYF

J: TRBJ1-5
V: TRBV4-1
D: -
CDR3: CASSQVGGQPQHF

J: TRBJ1-2
V: TRBV5-1
D: TRBD1
CDR3: CASSPYQQGAGGYTF

J: TRBJ2-2
V: TRBV29-1
D: -
CDR3: CSVATGIATGELFF

J: TRBJ2-1
V: TRBV7-9
D: -
CDR3: CASSLVRGKSSYNEQFF

J: TRBJ2-4
V: TRBV12-3/TRBV12-4
D: -
CDR3: CASSNLPPYGDQYF

J: TRBJ2-1
V: TRBV12-3/TRBV12-4
D: TRBD2
CDR3: CASTRLAGGSSYNEQFF

J: TRBJ1-1
V: TRBV6-1
D: TRBD1
CDR3: CASSGTGYRTEAFF

J: TRBJ2-7
V: TRBV29-1
D: -
CDR3: CSVGDFYEQYF

J: TRBJ2-1
V: TRBV13
D: -
CDR3: CASSLVAEQFF

J: TRBJ2-1
V: TRBV7-9
D: -
CDR3: CASSIRRESLNEQFF

J: TRBJ2-1
V: TRBV6-5
D: TRBD1
CDR3: CASSQTGADSYNEQFF

J: TRBJ2-7
V: TRBV12-3/TRBV12-4
D: TRBD2
CDR3: CASSFLAGGYEQYF

J: TRBJ1-5
V: TRBV19
D: TRBD1
CDR3: CASTGQGRFGQPQHF

J: TRBJ2-5
V: TRBV7-6
D: TRBD2
CDR3: CASSRGIQRGTQETQYF

J: TRBJ1-3
V: TRBV10-3
D: -
CDR3: CAISPHDVAGLIGDTIYF

J: TRBJ2-1
V: TRBV2
D: TRBD1
CDR3: CASRSDRANEQFF

J: TRBJ1-3
V: TRBV12-3/TRBV12-4
D: -
CDR3: CASSYRDLGNTIYF

J: TRBJ2-4
V: TRBV28
D: TRBD2
CDR3: CASRNLAGGRSEGNIQYF